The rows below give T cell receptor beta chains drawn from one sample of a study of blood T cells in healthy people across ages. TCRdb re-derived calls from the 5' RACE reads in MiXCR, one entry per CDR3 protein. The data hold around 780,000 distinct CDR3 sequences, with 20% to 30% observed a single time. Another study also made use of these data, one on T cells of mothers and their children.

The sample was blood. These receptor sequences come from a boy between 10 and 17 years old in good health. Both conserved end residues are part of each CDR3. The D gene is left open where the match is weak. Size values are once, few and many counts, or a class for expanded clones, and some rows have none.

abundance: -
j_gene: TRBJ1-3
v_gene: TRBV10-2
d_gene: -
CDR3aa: CASSASGGGNTIYF
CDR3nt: TGCGCCAGCAGTGCGTCTGGGGGCGGAAACACCATATATTTT

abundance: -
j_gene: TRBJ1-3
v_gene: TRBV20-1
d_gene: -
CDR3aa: CSASHRAVPTGNTIYF
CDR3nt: TGCAGTGCTAGCCACCGTGCGGTCCCTACTGGAAACACCATATATTTT

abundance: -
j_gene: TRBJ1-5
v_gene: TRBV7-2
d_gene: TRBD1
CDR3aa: CASSERQGAQPQHF
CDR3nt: TGTGCCAGCAGCGAAAGACAGGGGGCCCAGCCCCAGCATTTT

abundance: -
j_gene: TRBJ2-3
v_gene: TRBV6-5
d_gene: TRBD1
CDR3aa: CASSLSPQGADTQYF
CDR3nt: TGTGCCAGCAGTCTGTCCCCCCAGGGGGCAGATACGCAGTATTTT

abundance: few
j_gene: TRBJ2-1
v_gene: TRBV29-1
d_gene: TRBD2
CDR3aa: CSVDGLAREQFF
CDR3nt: TGCAGCGTTGACGGACTAGCTCGCGAGCAGTTCTTC

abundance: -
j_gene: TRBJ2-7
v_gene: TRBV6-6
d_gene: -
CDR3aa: CASSYGDTPYEQYF
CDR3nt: TGTGCCAGCAGTTACGGGGACACTCCCTACGAGCAGTACTTC

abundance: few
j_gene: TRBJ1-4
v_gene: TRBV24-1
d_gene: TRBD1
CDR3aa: CATSDPGQANEKLFF
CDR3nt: TGTGCCACCAGTGATCCGGGACAGGCTAATGAAAAACTGTTTTTT

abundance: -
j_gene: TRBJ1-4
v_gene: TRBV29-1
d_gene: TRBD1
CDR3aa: CSVPDRERGKLFF
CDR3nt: TGCAGCGTTCCCGACAGGGAGAGGGGGAAACTGTTTTTT

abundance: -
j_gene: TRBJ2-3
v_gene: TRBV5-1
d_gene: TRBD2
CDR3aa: CASSFYLSGVSTDTQYF
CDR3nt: TGCGCCAGCAGCTTTTACCTTAGCGGGGTAAGCACAGATACGCAGTATTTT

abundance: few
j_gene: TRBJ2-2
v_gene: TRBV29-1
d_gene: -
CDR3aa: CSVVRDGTGELFF
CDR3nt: TGCAGCGTCGTCAGGGATGGGACCGGGGAGCTGTTTTTT

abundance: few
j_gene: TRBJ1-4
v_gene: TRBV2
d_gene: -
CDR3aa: CASSETGGDEKLFF
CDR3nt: TGTGCCAGCAGTGAGACAGGAGGAGATGAAAAACTGTTTTTT

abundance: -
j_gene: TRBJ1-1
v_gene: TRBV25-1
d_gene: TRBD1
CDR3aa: CASSARDRYTEAFF
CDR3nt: TGTGCCAGCAGTGCCCGGGACAGGTACACTGAAGCTTTCTTT

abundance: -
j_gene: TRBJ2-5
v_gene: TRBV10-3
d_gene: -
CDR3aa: CASNSAEQETQYF
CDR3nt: TGTGCCAGCAACTCGGCAGAACAAGAGACCCAGTACTTC

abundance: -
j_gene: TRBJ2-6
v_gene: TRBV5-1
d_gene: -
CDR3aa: CASRPVLSGANVLTF
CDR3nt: TGCGCCAGCCGCCCCGTCCTCTCTGGGGCCAACGTCCTGACTTTC

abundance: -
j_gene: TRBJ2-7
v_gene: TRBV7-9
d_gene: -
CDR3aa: CASSSARGLGDHEQYF
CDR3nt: TGTGCCAGCAGCTCAGCCCGGGGGTTGGGGGACCACGAGCAGTACTTC

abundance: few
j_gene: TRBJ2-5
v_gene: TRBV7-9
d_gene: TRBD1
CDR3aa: CASGKGQGYQETQYF
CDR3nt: TGTGCCAGCGGGAAGGGACAGGGCTACCAAGAGACCCAGTACTTC

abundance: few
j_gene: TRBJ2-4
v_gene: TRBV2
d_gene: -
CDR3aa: CASTVENIQYF
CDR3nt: TGTGCCAGCACTGTGGAAAACATTCAGTACTTC

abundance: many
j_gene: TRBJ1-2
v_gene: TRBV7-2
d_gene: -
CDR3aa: CASSLDPGLYGYTF
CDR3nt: TGTGCCAGCAGCTTAGATCCCGGATTGTATGGCTACACCTTC

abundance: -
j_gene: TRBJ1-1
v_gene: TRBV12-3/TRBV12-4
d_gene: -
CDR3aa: CASSPQWGGNTEAFF
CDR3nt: TGTGCCAGCAGTCCTCAATGGGGAGGGAACACTGAAGCTTTCTTT

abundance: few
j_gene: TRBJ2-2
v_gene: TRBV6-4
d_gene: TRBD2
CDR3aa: CASSPLGLAVGELFF
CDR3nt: TGTGCCAGCAGTCCCTTGGGACTAGCGGTCGGGGAGCTGTTTTTT

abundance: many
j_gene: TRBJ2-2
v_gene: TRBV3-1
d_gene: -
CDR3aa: CASSLGSANTGELFF
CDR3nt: TGTGCCAGCAGCCTCGGGTCCGCGAACACCGGGGAGCTGTTTTTT

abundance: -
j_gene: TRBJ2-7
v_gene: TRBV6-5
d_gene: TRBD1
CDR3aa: CATLTGSSKQQYF
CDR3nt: TGTGCCACCCTGACAGGGAGTTCCAAACAGCAGTACTTC

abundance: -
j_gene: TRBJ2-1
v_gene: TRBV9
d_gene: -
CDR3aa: CASSVARVSGEINEQFF
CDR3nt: TGTGCCAGCAGCGTAGCGCGAGTGTCGGGGGAAATCAATGAGCAGTTCTTC

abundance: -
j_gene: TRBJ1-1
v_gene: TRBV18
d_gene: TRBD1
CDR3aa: CASSSGTAIMNTEAFF
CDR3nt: TGTGCCAGCTCATCCGGGACAGCAATCATGAACACTGAAGCTTTCTTT

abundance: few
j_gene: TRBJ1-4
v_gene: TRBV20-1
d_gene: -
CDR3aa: CSASDSARGEKLFF
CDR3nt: TGCAGTGCTAGTGATTCGGCCAGGGGCGAAAAACTGTTTTTT

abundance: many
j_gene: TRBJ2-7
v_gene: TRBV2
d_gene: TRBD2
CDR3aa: CASSETGGHYEQYF
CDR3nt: TGTGCCAGCAGTGAAACGGGAGGCCACTACGAGCAGTACTTC

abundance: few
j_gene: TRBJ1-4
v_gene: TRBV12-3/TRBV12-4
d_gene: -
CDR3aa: CASSFQSDRANEKLFF
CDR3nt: TGTGCCAGCAGTTTTCAGAGTGACAGAGCTAATGAAAAACTGTTTTTT

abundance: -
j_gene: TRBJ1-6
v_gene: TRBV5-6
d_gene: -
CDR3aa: CASSLTGRPNSPLRF
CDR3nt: TGTGCCAGCAGCTTGACCGGGAGGCCCAATTCACCCCTCCGCTTT

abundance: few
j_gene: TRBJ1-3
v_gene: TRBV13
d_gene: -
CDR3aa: CASSLLGENTIYF
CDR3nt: TGTGCCAGCAGCTTACTGGGGGAGAACACCATATATTTT

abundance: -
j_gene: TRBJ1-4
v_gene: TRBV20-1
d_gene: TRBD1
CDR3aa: CSASRDREGEKLFF
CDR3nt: TGCAGTGCTAGCCGGGACAGGGAAGGGGAAAAACTGTTTTTT

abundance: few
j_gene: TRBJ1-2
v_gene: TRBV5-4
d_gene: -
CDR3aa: CASSLRVDYGYTF
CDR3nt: TGTGCCAGCAGCCTCAGGGTGGACTATGGCTACACCTTC

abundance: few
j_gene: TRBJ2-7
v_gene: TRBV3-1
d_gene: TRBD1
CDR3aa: CASSQVQGQGLGEQYF
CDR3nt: TGTGCCAGCAGCCAAGTTCAGGGACAGGGCTTGGGCGAGCAGTACTTC

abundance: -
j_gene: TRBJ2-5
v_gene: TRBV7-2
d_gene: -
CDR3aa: CASSFESLQETQYF
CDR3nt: TGTGCCAGCAGCTTCGAGAGCCTTCAAGAGACCCAGTACTTC

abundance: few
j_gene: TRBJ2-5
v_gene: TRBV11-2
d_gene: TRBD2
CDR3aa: CASSLDTSGQKETQYF
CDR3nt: TGTGCCAGCAGCCTCGACACTAGCGGGCAAAAGGAGACCCAGTACTTC

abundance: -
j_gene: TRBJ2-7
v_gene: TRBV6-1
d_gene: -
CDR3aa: CASSDPYRYSYEQYF
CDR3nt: TGTGCCAGCAGTGATCCCTACAGATACTCCTACGAGCAGTACTTC

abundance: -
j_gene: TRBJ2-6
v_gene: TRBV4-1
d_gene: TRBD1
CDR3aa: CASSQDKGQGSSGANVLTF
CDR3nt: TGCGCCAGCAGCCAAGATAAGGGACAGGGCTCCTCTGGGGCCAACGTCCTGACTTTC

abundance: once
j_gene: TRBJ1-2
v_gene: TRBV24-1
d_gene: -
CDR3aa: CAASDPSPNYGYTF
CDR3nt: TGTGCCGCCAGTGATCCTAGTCCTAACTATGGCTACACCTTC

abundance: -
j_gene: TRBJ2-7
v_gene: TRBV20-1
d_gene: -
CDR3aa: CSARDSGALSYEQYF
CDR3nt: TGCAGTGCTAGAGATTCAGGGGCCCTCTCCTACGAGCAGTACTTC

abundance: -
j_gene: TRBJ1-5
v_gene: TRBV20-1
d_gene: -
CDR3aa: CSARGVLVGNQPQHF
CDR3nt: TGCAGTGCTAGAGGGGTCCTGGTCGGGAATCAGCCCCAGCATTTT

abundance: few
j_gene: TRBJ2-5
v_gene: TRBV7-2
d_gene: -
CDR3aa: CASRPDRPTQYF
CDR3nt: TGTGCCAGCAGACCCGACAGGCCGACCCAGTACTTC

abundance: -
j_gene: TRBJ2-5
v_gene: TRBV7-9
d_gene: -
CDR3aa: CASSSKAGQETQYF
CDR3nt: TGTGCCAGCAGCTCCAAGGCGGGGCAAGAGACCCAGTACTTC

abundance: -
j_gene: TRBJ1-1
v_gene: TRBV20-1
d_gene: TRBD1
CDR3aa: CSAITRQGGFEAFF
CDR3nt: TGCAGTGCTATAACCAGACAGGGCGGTTTTGAAGCTTTCTTT